Listed here are 24 T cell receptor beta chains from one sample, sequenced in a study of OX40 agonist ivuxolimab in advanced cancers. Using immunoSEQ multiplex PCR, the repertoire was profiled, and TCRdb retains in-frame clones only, with some absent. The sample lists 100,000 or so clones, about 96% occurring once. Sequenced here: CD4+ or CD8+ T cells sorted from blood, sampled in a trial of the OX40 agonist ivuxolimab. These receptors all stem from an adult with an advanced solid tumor such as melanoma, head and neck, liver or kidney cancer.

The chain couples TRBV7-7 to TRBJ2-1; 7 bases agree with TRBD2. V trimming: 5 bases; J trimming: 9 bases; junction bases outside the gene matches: 7. Germline CDR1 is SSHAT and CDR2 is FNYEAQ (reference sequence). The CDR3 loop spans 13 amino acids. The CDR3 nucleotides are TGTGCCAGCAGCCAACTCAGGGAGGGTGAGCAGTTCTTC. It codes for CASSQLREGEQFF.

The chain joins TRBV7-9 to TRBJ1-5; no firm D call. The germline gives CDR1 SEHNR, CDR2 FQNEAQ (reference sequence). Trimming took off 5 bases at V and 0 bases at J, with 8 bases between the two ends. The CDR3 contains 14 residues. This chain's CDR3 is CASSPSRSNQPQHF. CDR3 nucleotide sequence: TGTGCCAGCAGCCCCTCACGTAGCAATCAGCCCCAGCATTTT.

The sample holds one count of this clone. The rearrangement uses TRBV11-2 and TRBJ1-1; D not certain. Germline V gene lookup returns CDR1 SGHAT and CDR2 FQNNGV. The CDR3 spans 13 residues. Trimming took 1 base from V and 1 from J, leaving 4 bases between them. CDR3 in DNA: TGTGCCAGCAGCTTAGGGGGGAACACTGAAGCTTTCTTT. It specifies CASSLGGNTEAFF.

V is TRBV9 and J is TRBJ2-7; 9 bases match TRBD2. Looked up from germline, CDR1 is SGDLS and CDR2 is YYNGEE. The CDR3 sequence is 15 residues long. With 4 bases clipped from V and 2 bases from J, the junction kept 7 bases outside the gene matches. CDR3 protein: CASSFSGSGTYEQYF. CDR3 coding DNA: TGTGCCAGCAGCTTTAGCGGGAGTGGGACCTACGAGCAGTACTTC.

The chain combines TRBV27 with TRBJ2-3; the D is unclear. Germline V gives CDR1 MNHEY, CDR2 SMNVEV (reference sequence). Trimming left V 2 bases short and J 3 bases short, with 27 bases between. This CDR3 region has 20 residues. CDR3 in DNA: TGTGCCAGCAGTTTACGACGAGCTAATACGGGCCCCAAGGAGACAGATACGCAGTATTTT. Protein product: CASSLRRANTGPKETDTQYF.

The chain carries TRBV4-1 and TRBJ2-3, with 8 nucleotides matching TRBD2. The CDR3 has 17 residues. The germline CDR1 and CDR2 sequences are MGHRA and YSYEKL. V shed 3 bases and J 2 bases; nucleotides not matched to a gene: 10. The CDR3 spells CASSHYSGARTTDTQYF. For the CDR3, the DNA is TGCGCCAGCAGCCACTATAGCGGGGCAAGAACCACAGATACGCAGTATTTT.

The genes are TRBV27 and TRBJ1-2; possibly TRBD1 for D (5 bases). V lost 3 bases and J lost 2, with 7 bases in between. CDR1 is MNHEY, CDR2 SMNVEV, per germline (reference sequence). The CDR3 extends over 13 amino acids. The CDR3 DNA is TGTGCCAGCAGTTTCAAGGGGAACTATGGCTACACCTTC. Its translation: CASSFKGNYGYTF.

The chain recombines TRBV5-3 with TRBJ2-7; 8 bases agree with TRBD2. TRBV5-3 is sorted into the ORF group, with uncertain function. The CDR3 has 15 amino acids. V was clipped by 5 bases and J by 3 bases; unmatched bases: 10. The CDR3 reads CARRKPGLGHYEQYF. CDR3 bases: TGTGCCAGAAGAAAACCGGGACTAGGCCACTACGAGCAGTACTTC.

The chain combines TRBV4-1 with TRBJ2-2, with 10 bases that match TRBD1. In germline, CDR1 is MGHRA, CDR2 YSYEKL. The CDR3 extends over 15 amino acids. V shed 5 bases and J 3 bases; nucleotides not matched to a gene: 3. CDR3 sequence: CASSSGTGDTGELFF. In DNA, the CDR3 is TGCGCCAGCAGCTCCGGGACAGGGGACACCGGGGAGCTGTTTTTT.

The chain links TRBV21-1 to TRBJ2-4; TRBD2, the table's D call, lacks a check against the DNA. TRBV21-1 is listed as a pseudogene. CDR3 length: 16 amino acids. CDR3 sequence: CASSKSRHIAKNIQYF. The CDR3, as DNA: TGTGCCAGCAGCAAATCGCGGCATATAGCCAAAAACATTCAGTACTTC.

This clone was detected only once. The rearrangement links TRBV4-1 to TRBJ2-7, with TRBD1 matching 10 bases. Germline CDR1 MGHRA, CDR2 YSYEKL. The CDR3 runs 15 residues. V gave up 4 bases and J gave up 2 bases; unmatched junction bases: 5. The chain's CDR3 is CASSLRQGAAYEQYF. DNA of the CDR3: TGCGCCAGCAGCCTCCGACAGGGGGCCGCCTACGAGCAGTACTTC.

The chain uses TRBV5-6 and TRBJ2-1; TRBD2 agrees at 9 bases. The CDR3 consists of 18 residues. V shed 0 bases, J shed 0 bases, and the junction held 7 bases outside the gene matches. The germline CDR1 and CDR2 sequences are SGHDT and YYEEEE. The CDR3 region is CASSLDRTSGFSYNEQFF. DNA for the CDR3: TGTGCCAGCAGCTTGGATCGTACTAGCGGGTTCTCCTACAATGAGCAGTTCTTC.

V and J are TRBV5-8 and TRBJ2-7; 8 bases are shared with TRBD1. The junction had 14 bases not matched to a gene; V was cut back by 6 bases and J by 3 bases. From germline, CDR1 is SGHTS and CDR2 YDEGEE. The CDR3 is made up of 16 amino acids. The DNA of the CDR3 is TGTGCCAGCACCGATAGTCCCGGGACAGGAATCTACGAGCAGTACTTC. Translated: CASTDSPGTGIYEQYF.

J is TRBJ2-7 and V is TRBV27, with D possibly being TRBD1 (6 bases). Germline V CDR1 and CDR2: MNHEY, SMNVEV (reference sequence). The germline V and J ends were trimmed by 2 bases and 3 bases, with 14 bases remaining between them. CDR3 size: 15 residues. The CDR3 reads CASSLRPGVYYEQYF. The DNA for the CDR3 is TGTGCCAGCAGTTTACGGCCAGGGGTTTACTACGAGCAGTACTTC.

The V call is TRBV28, the J call TRBJ2-3; D uncertain. Germline values: CDR1 MDHEN, CDR2 SYDVKM. Trimming stripped 4 bases from V and 4 bases from J, with 3 bases between. This CDR3 has 11 amino acids. The chain's CDR3 is CASSSPDTQYF. CDR3 nucleotides: TGTGCCAGCAGTTCTCCAGATACGCAGTATTTT.

The chain links TRBV19 to TRBJ1-4, with unresolved D. The CDR3 runs 11 residues. Germline-derived CDR1 and CDR2 are LNHDA and SQIVND (reference sequence). V lost 7 bases and J 8 bases, leaving 8 bases between the germline ends. CDR3 region: CASKGLEKLFF. CDR3 nucleotides: TGTGCCAGTAAAGGTCTGGAAAAACTGTTTTTT.

The chain is built from TRBV6-6 and TRBJ2-2, with D hard to call. CDR3 size: 13 residues. Trimming cost V 4 bases and J 2 bases, with 5 bases left between them. Germline CDR1 and CDR2: MNHNY and SVGAGI (reference sequence). CDR3 nucleotide sequence: TGTGCCAGCAGTTCCTCTAACACCGGGGAGCTGTTTTTT. Translated, it gives CASSSSNTGELFF.

This chain joins TRBV7-2 and TRBJ1-2, with unresolved D. Germline V gives CDR1 SGHTA, CDR2 FQGNSA. This CDR3 region has 13 residues. Between the trimmed V and J ends, which lost 5 bases and 4 bases, there was a span of 11 bases. In DNA, the CDR3 is TGTGCCAGCAGCCAAGCGGAAGGCTATGGCTACACCTTC. Translation: CASSQAEGYGYTF.

J is TRBJ2-3 and V is TRBV6-6; no firm D call. This CDR3 contains 15 residues. Trimming removed 4 bases from V and 0 bases from J, with 11 bases in between. CDR1 is MNHNY, CDR2 SVGAGI, per germline (reference sequence). This CDR3 is CASSWLGPSTDTQYF. The CDR3 nucleotides are TGTGCCAGCAGTTGGCTAGGCCCGAGCACAGATACGCAGTATTTT.

This rearrangement joins TRBV5-5 to TRBJ2-5; weak D call: TRBD2 (5 bases). Germline V lookup: CDR1 SGHKS, CDR2 YYEKEE (reference sequence). Trimming removed 0 bases at V and 5 bases at J, with 14 bases between. This CDR3 is 15 amino acids long. The CDR3 loop reads CASSLDRGMVETQYF. CDR3 DNA: TGTGCCAGCAGCTTGGATCGGGGAATGGTGGAGACCCAGTACTTC.

The CDR3 protein is CASSPEPGTGGYEQYF. The CDR3 nucleotides are TGTGCCAGCAGCCCAGAGCCCGGGACAGGGGGCTACGAGCAGTACTTC. The V and J genes are TRBV7-6 and TRBJ2-7, with 11 bases that match TRBD1. There are 16 residues in the CDR3. Trimming cost V 5 bases and J 3 bases; bases outside gene matches: 9. Germline V CDR1 and CDR2: SGHVS, FNYEAQ.

The chain carries TRBV19 and TRBJ1-2, with 8 bases lining up with TRBD1. V gave up 8 bases and J gave up 6 bases; unmatched junction bases: 8. This CDR3 contains 13 residues. Per germline, CDR1 LNHDA and CDR2 SQIVND (reference sequence). Here the CDR3 DNA reads TGTGCCAGTTTAACGGACAGGGTGGATGGCTACACCTTC. Translation gives CASLTDRVDGYTF.

The chain joins TRBV7-3 to TRBJ1-2; 8 bases are a match to TRBD1. The CDR3 length is 14 residues. V was pared by 5 bases and J by 6 bases, with 8 bases of the junction left unmatched. Looked up from germline, CDR1 is SGHTA and CDR2 is FQGTGA. DNA of the CDR3: TGTGCCAGCAGCCTTGGGCAGGGGGCCGATGGCTACACCTTC. Amino acid sequence: CASSLGQGADGYTF.

This clone was seen only once. The rearrangement joins TRBV29-1 to TRBJ2-7; D may match TRBD1 or TRBD2 (5 bases each). The V end lost 7 bases, the J end lost 0 bases, and 7 bases lay between the germline ends. The CDR3 contains 11 residues. From germline, CDR1 is SQVTM and CDR2 ANQGSEA. The CDR3 loop is CSAGSSYEQYF. In DNA form, the CDR3 reads TGCAGCGCAGGGAGCTCCTACGAGCAGTACTTC.